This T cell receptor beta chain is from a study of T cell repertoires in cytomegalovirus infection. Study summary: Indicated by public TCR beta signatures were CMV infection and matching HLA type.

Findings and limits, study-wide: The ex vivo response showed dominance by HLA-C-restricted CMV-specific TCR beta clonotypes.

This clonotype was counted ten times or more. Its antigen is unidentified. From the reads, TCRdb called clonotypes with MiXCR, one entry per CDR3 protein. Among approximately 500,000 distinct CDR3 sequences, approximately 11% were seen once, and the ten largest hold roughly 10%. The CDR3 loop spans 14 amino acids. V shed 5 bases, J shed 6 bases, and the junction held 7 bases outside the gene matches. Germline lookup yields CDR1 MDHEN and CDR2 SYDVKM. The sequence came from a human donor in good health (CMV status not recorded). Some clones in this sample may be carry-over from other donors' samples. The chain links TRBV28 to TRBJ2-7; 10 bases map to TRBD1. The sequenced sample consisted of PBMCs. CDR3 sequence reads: CASSPRTGGTEQYF. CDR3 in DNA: TGTGCCAGCAGTCCCCGGACAGGGGGGACCGAGCAGTACTTC.